The rows below give T cell receptor beta chains drawn from one sample of a study of blood T cell repertoires in COVID-19. Profiling relied on immunoSEQ multiplex PCR, and the TCRdb table lists in-frame clones only, not all of them. The top ten clones hold about 4.2% of a sample with approximately 150,000 clones, about 90% of them seen once. Sequencing was carried out using peripheral blood. The origin of the receptors is a woman aged 60-70 years with active or convalescent COVID-19. The CDR3 runs from the conserved cysteine through the conserved F or W. The order of the fields is V gene, J gene, CDR3 protein.

>TRBV5-1|TRBJ2-6
CASSLDRGGAGANVLTF
>TRBV7-2|TRBJ2-7
CASTSPGVEGRNEQYF
>TRBV3-1/TRBV3-2|TRBJ2-3
CASSQGAETQYF
>TRBV10-3|TRBJ1-3
CAITQGTGNTIYF
>TRBV5-1|TRBJ1-2
CASSIDKLSNYGYTF
>TRBV2|TRBJ2-2
CASSEAVRGNHRGTNTGELFF
>TRBV20-1|TRBJ2-3
CSASGGGIGATQYF
>TRBV19|TRBJ1-6
CASSGGAGGSNSPLHF
>TRBV14|TRBJ1-6
CASSQDLLLSSPLHF
>TRBV2|TRBJ1-4
CASSDYRGKLNEKLFF
>TRBV10-1|TRBJ2-3
CASSVGISTDTQYF
>TRBV27|TRBJ1-3
CASSPTRQSANTIYF
>TRBV5-6|TRBJ2-7
CASRKGALSSYEQYF
>TRBV11-2|TRBJ2-7
CASSTPGQSYEQYF
>TRBV6-5|TRBJ2-2
CASSYTGGRTGELFF
>TRBV6-5|TRBJ1-5
CASSLNGAGGIQPQHF
>TRBV12-3/TRBV12-4|TRBJ2-1
CASSFGGTDEQFF
>TRBV12-3/TRBV12-4|TRBJ2-5
CASSHPKEAQYF
>TRBV20-1|TRBJ2-6
CSASWQGASGANVLTF
>TRBV6-6|TRBJ2-6
CASTKEGTGANVLTF
>TRBV5-6|TRBJ2-7
CASSRSQGVSYEQYF
>TRBV18|TRBJ2-5
CASSPLAGEETQYF
>TRBV6-1|TRBJ1-1
CASSEQGGNTEAFF
>TRBV19|TRBJ1-6
CASSMDSRPPLHF
>TRBV15|TRBJ1-3
CATSRGWVGPGNTIYF
>TRBV29-1|TRBJ2-3
CSVDYVWGPDTQYF
>TRBV19|TRBJ1-5
CASEGTAYSNQPQHF